This T cell receptor beta chain was profiled in a study of T-cell memory formation after mild COVID-19. Across the whole study: TCR clusters were mostly donor specific.

Libraries for TCRalpha and TCRbeta carried sample barcodes and unique molecular identifiers via 5'RACE. Each CDR3 protein gets one entry after TCRdb re-called the 5' RACE reads with MiXCR. The sample holds almost 550,000 distinct CDR3 sequences, approximately 20% seen once. The CDR3 runs to 15 residues. Germline V lookup: CDR1 SGHRS, CDR2 YFSETQ. V lost 1 base, J lost 2 bases, and 4 bases stayed unmatched. The study's findings and limits: Contracting clones from day 15 to 85 showed balanced CD4/CD8; later expanders favored CD4+. CD4+ clones that contracted lay mainly in CM and EM; CD8+ ones lay in EMRA.

This clonotype was counted only a few times. Its antigen remains unidentified. This clonotype originated in an adult woman who had mild COVID-19 (a few samples of this study predate the infection). Cell type and time point are not known. Sequenced sample: PBMCs or a T cell subset sorted from them (not recorded which). This sequence joins TRBV5-1 and TRBJ1-1; 8 nucleotides align to TRBD1. The CDR3 loop reads CASSLLGQDNTEAFF. The CDR3 DNA sequence: TGCGCCAGCAGCTTGTTGGGACAGGACAACACTGAAGCTTTCTTT.